This T cell receptor (beta chain) was found in a study of identical twins. This CDR3 has 15 amino acids. Trimming took 7 bases from V and 3 from J, leaving 15 bases between them. Healthy Caucasians were all of the donors. From the 5' RACE reads, TCRdb called clonotypes with MiXCR, one entry per CDR3 protein. The sample has some 1,600,000 distinct CDR3 sequences, roughly 35% seen once. This TCR was recovered from a newborn girl in good health. Sequencing was done on a sample of cord blood. The chain employs TRBV12-3 or TRBV12-4 and TRBJ2-2; weak D call: TRBD2 (5 bases). CDR3 protein: CASTPEDFHTGELFF. The CDR3 DNA reads as TGTGCCAGCACACCGGAGGATTTCCACACCGGGGAGCTGTTTTTT.